This TCR beta chain was recovered during a study of spatial heterogeneity in lung cancer. Looking at the study overall: Sequenced follow-up PBMC samples came a median of roughly 2 years after resection, where available.

The V gene's germline CDR1 is SEHNR and CDR2 FQNEAQ (reference sequence). The CDR3 is 15 residues long. After removal of 3 bases from V and 3 bases from J, the junction contained 5 bases not matched to a gene. Time point described: blood at routine non-recurrence follow-up after resection. Whole RNA obtained from tumor, nontumor lung or frozen PBMC underwent sequencing without sorting. MiXCR, run by TCRdb on the 5' RACE reads, gives a single entry per CDR3 protein. The sample carries 20,000 to 30,000 distinct CDR3 sequences, about 6% recorded once. The sample consisted of PBMCs, taken at follow-up. The source of this sequence is a male donor with early-stage non-small cell lung cancer. This rearrangement joins TRBV7-9 to TRBJ2-3; 8 positions match TRBD2. CDR3 nucleotide sequence: TGTGCCAGCAGCTTTTCCAGCGGGAGTACAGATACGCAGTATTTT. Protein sequence: CASSFSSGSTDTQYF. The full variable domain, completed using reference TRBV7-9 and TRBJ2-3, is DTGVSQNPRHKITKRGQNVTFRCDPISEHNRLYWYRQTLGQGPEFLTYFQNEAQLEKSRLLSDRFSAERPKGSFSTLEIQRTEQGDSAMYLCASSFSSGSTDTQYFGPGTRLTVL.